This T cell receptor beta chain originates from a study of shared clonotypes between healthy human individuals. Assay used: immunoSEQ multiplex PCR; TCRdb lists only in-frame clones, some missing. The sample carries 2.5 million or so clones, more than 80% recorded once. The CDR3 spans 15 residues. Losses at the gene ends were 4 bases for V and 1 base for J; bases not matched to a gene: 3. Germline V lookup: CDR1 SEHNR, CDR2 FQNEAQ (reference sequence). The TCR originated in a man in his late teens or twenties in good health. V gene TRBV7-9 combines with J gene TRBJ2-1; TRBD1 matches at 8 bases. Sequencing was carried out using naive CD4+ T cells sorted from blood. Subset reported: CD45RA+ positively selected. The DNA of the CDR3 is TGTGCCAGCAGCTCCGGACAGGGTTCCTACAATGAGCAGTTCTTC. This translates into CASSSGQGSYNEQFF.